The clone carrying this T cell receptor beta chain was recorded only once. The data originate from a study of blood T cell repertoires in COVID-19. Repertoires were generated with immunoSEQ multiplex PCR, while TCRdb's copy carries only in-frame clones and drops some. The profile shows 350,000 to 500,000 clones, approximately 90% of them singletons. The sequence was collected from a man between 18 and 29 years old with COVID-19, enrolled during active disease. The source material was peripheral blood.

The CDR3 reads CASSLPTGGNTGELFF. CDR3 nucleotides: TGTGCCAGCAGCTTGCCGACAGGGGGCAACACCGGGGAGCTGTTTTTT. V usage is TRBV5-4 and J usage is TRBJ2-2, with TRBD1 matching 10 bases. Looked up from germline, CDR1 is SGHNT and CDR2 is YYREEE (reference sequence). The CDR3 spans 16 residues. V trimming: 1 base; J trimming: 2 bases; junction bases outside the gene matches: 2.